This entry concerns a single T cell receptor (beta chain). Residents of about two dozen US areas, aged about 18 to 89 years, made up the participants. Assignments of participants to cohorts depended upon their own reported clinical history. This table comes from immunoSEQ multiplex PCR, and its TCRdb copy is limited to in-frame clones, with some not included. Here the sample spans 340,000 or so clones, 65% to 90% being singletons. The record originates from a study of blood T cell repertoires in COVID-19. The germline V gene has CDR1 KGHDR and CDR2 SFDVKD. The CDR3 runs to 16 residues. V was shortened by 7 bases and J by 1 base, with 15 bases between the two germline ends.

The sequence came from a woman aged 40 to 49 with acute COVID-19. The chain combines TRBV24-1 with TRBJ2-2; D possibly corresponds to TRBD1 (7 bases). Material for sequencing was PBMCs or T cells enriched from blood (not recorded which). The CDR3, as DNA: TGTGCCACCAGATCCCAGGGGGGCCAGAACACCGGGGAGCTGTTTTTT. It translates to CATRSQGGQNTGELFF.